This T cell receptor beta chain is drawn from a study of control samples from healthy donors and cancer patients. The data were produced by immunoSEQ multiplex PCR, yet TCRdb's version contains in-frame clones alone and is incomplete. The sample contains 150,000 to 200,000 clones, roughly 93% of which appear only once. Material: blood. The TCR comes from a man between 18 and 35 years old in good health.

DNA of the CDR3: TGTGCCAGCAGCCAAGATCGAGGGGCAGGGGGCAAGTACGAGCAGTACTTC. Amino acid sequence: CASSQDRGAGGKYEQYF. V gene TRBV14 combines with J gene TRBJ2-7; 8 bases line up with TRBD1. With V trimmed by 0 bases and J by 4 bases, 11 bases remained unmatched. The CDR3 is 17 residues long. CDR1 is SGHDN, CDR2 FVKESK, per germline.